This TCR beta chain was recorded in a study of post-analysis software for immune sequencing data. Study in general: Relapsing-remitting, secondary progressive and progressive-relapsing multiple sclerosis courses were included.

This clonotype was counted a few times. Its antigen is not known. Study conclusions and caveats: With F measure, samples from one preparation batch clustered together strongly. Multiple sclerosis patients showed significantly lower normalized Chao1 diversity than controls did. Comparison of patients with controls showed four or five TRBV segments more frequent in patients, TRBV5-6, TRBV5-1 and TRBV20-1 among them.

V shed 2 bases and J 1 base; nucleotides not matched to a gene: 8. CDR1 and CDR2 from the germline V gene are SGHKS and YYEKEE (reference sequence). The CDR3 sequence is 16 residues long. cDNA libraries of TCR beta carried unique molecular identifiers. The T cell input of roughly 0.95 to 10 million gave 400,000 to 500,000 cDNA molecules. TCRdb processed the PCR reads anew with MiXCR; each CDR3 protein has one entry. The sample lists around 250,000 distinct CDR3 sequences, 36% occurring once. The sample taken for sequencing was blood. This sequence joins TRBV5-5 and TRBJ1-1; 7 positions agree with TRBD1. The TCR was taken from a girl aged 5 to 17 with multiple sclerosis. This CDR3 is CASSLKGDRSNTEAFF. CDR3 nucleotide sequence: TGTGCCAGCAGCTTAAAAGGGGACAGATCGAACACTGAAGCTTTCTTT.